The clone carrying this T cell receptor beta chain was recorded at least ten times. Its antigen is as yet unknown. This entry is derived from a study of CD8 T cells in ankylosing spondylitis. Study-level points and caveats: In peripheral blood, disease-linked CD8+ clones occurred at relatively low frequencies. Matched ankylosing spondylitis synovial fluid reportedly showed significant enrichment of disease-linked clones. Reports of some motif variants in reactive arthritis synovial fluid and blood predate this one. A TCR beta motif made of several highly homologous variants seemed typical of ankylosing spondylitis blood.

In germline, CDR1 is SGHRS, CDR2 YFSETQ. CDR3 length: 15 residues. The V end was cut by 2 bases, the J end by 2 bases, with 10 bases between. In TCRdb, the 5' RACE reads were re-called with MiXCR into one record per CDR3 protein. The table records about 510,000 distinct CDR3 sequences, over 4% of them present only once. The chain employs TRBV5-1 and TRBJ2-2, with D possibly being TRBD2 (7 bases). The sequencing sample was made of blood, either unsorted or a sorted T cell fraction (not recorded which). The sequence came from a male donor with ankylosing spondylitis. The CDR3 loop reads CASSFGGPNTGELFF. The CDR3 bases are TGCGCCAGCAGCTTCGGGGGGCCCAACACCGGGGAGCTGTTTTTT. Based on the CDR3 plus reference TRBV5-1 and TRBJ2-2, the full variable domain is KAGVTQTPRYLIKTRGQQVTLSCSPISGHRSVSWYQQTPGQGLQFLFEYFSETQRNKGNFPGRFSGRQFSNSRSEMNVSTLELGDSALYLCASSFGGPNTGELFFGEGSRLTVL.